This T cell receptor beta chain was obtained from a study of T-cell reconstitution after alpha-beta-depleted transplantation in children. Study conclusions and caveats: By about two months after transplant, alpha-beta T cells reportedly arose from several hundred graft clones that had expanded.

Many counts were recorded for this clonotype. The antigen is undetermined. Preparing the TCRbeta library involved the use of unique molecular identifiers. Via MiXCR, TCRdb re-called the PCR reads, giving one row per CDR3 protein. Of around 440,000 distinct CDR3 sequences detected, under 12% appear once; the ten largest clones hold around 2%. The receptor's source is a child under 10 years old with inherited bone marrow failure, due to receive a stem cell transplant. The sequencing here drew on PBMCs, taken before TCRalphabeta/CD19-depleted stem cell transplant.

CDR3 DNA sequence: TGCGCCAGCAGCCAAGATCGTCGGGAAAGGGCTTGGGGCTACACCTTC. Translated: CASSQDRRERAWGYTF. The J gene is TRBJ1-2, the V gene TRBV4-3; no definite D call. The ends were cut back, 0 bases at V and 8 bases at J, with 19 bases in the middle. This CDR3 region has 16 residues. Germline assignment: CDR1 LGHNA and CDR2 YSLEER.